This T cell receptor (beta chain) was captured by sequencing in a study of blood T cell repertoires in COVID-19. About the research overall: Sources were T cells, B-cell-depleted T cells, or PBMCs; the material itself was cDNA or gDNA.

Recruits, aged about 18 to 100 years, lived in under 25 US areas. This table comes from immunoSEQ multiplex PCR, and its TCRdb copy is limited to in-frame clones, with some not included. The top ten hold roughly 1% of the sample, which has a few hundred thousand clones, roughly nine tenths seen once. The clonotype was recovered from a man between 18 and 29 years old who had recovered from COVID-19. Sequenced material: PBMCs or T cells enriched from blood (not recorded which).

The CDR3 DNA reads TGTGCCAGCAGCTTGCTGAGGGAGCCCAAAAACATTCAGTACTTC. Translated: CASSLLREPKNIQYF. The chain uses TRBV5-4 and TRBJ2-4; D might be TRBD2 (5 bases). V was trimmed by 1 base and J by 2 bases, leaving 10 bases between them. Per germline, CDR1 SGHNT and CDR2 YYREEE (reference sequence). The CDR3 consists of 15 residues.